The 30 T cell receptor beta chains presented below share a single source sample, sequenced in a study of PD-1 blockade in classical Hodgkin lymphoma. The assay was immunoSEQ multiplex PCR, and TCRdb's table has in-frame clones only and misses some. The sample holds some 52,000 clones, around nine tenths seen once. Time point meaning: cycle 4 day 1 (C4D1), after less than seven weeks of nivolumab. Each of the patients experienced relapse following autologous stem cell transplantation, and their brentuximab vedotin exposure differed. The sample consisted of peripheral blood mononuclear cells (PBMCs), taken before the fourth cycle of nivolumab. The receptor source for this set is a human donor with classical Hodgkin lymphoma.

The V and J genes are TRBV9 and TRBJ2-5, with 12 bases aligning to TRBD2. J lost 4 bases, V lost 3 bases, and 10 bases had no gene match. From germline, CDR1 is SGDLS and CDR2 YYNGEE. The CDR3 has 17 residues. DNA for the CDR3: TGTGCCAGCAGCGATGGAGGACTAGCGGGATCGGGAGAGACCCAGTACTTC. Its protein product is CASSDGGLAGSGETQYF.

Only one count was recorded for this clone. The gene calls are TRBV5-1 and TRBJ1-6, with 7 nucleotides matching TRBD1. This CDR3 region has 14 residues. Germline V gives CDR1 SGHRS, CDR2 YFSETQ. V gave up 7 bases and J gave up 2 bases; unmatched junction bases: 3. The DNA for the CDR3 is TGCGCCAGCCAGGGGGAGGCCTATAATTCACCCCTCCACTTT. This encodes CASQGEAYNSPLHF. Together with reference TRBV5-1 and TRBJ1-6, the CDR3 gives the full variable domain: KAGVTQTPRYLIKTRGQQVTLSCSPISGHRSVSWYQQTPGQGLQFLFEYFSETQRNKGNFPGRFSGRQFSNSRSEMNVSTLELGDSALYLCASQGEAYNSPLHFGNGTRLTVT.

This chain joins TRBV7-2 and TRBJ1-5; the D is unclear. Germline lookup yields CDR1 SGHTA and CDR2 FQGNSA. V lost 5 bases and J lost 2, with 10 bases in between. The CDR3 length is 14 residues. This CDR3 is CASSRPWGNQPQHF. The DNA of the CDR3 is TGTGCCAGCAGCCGCCCATGGGGCAATCAGCCCCAGCATTTT. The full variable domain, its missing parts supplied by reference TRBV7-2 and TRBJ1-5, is GAGVSQSPSNKVTEKGKDVELRCDPISGHTALYWYRQSLGQGLEFLIYFQGNSAPDKSGLPSDRFSAERTGGSVSTLTIQRTQQEDSAVYLCASSRPWGNQPQHFGDGTRLSIL.

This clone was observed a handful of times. CDR3 in amino acids: CASRLTSAASYEQYF. CDR3 sequence (DNA): TGTGCCAGCAGACTGACTAGCGCCGCGTCCTACGAGCAGTACTTC. The V call is TRBV28, the J call TRBJ2-7, with 8 nucleotides matching TRBD2. The CDR3 runs 15 residues. Germline V lookup: CDR1 MDHEN, CDR2 SYDVKM. V was pared by 6 bases and J by 1 base, with 8 bases of the junction left unmatched.

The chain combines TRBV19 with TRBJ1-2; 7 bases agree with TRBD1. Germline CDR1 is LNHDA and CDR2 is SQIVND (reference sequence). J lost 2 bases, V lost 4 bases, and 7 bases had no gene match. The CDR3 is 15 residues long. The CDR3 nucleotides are TGTGCCAGTAGTACCGGAGGGACAGTGAACTATGGCTACACCTTC. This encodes CASSTGGTVNYGYTF. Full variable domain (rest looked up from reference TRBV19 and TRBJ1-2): DGGITQSPKYLFRKEGQNVTLSCEQNLNHDAMYWYRQDPGQGLRLIYYSQIVNDFQKGDIAEGYSVSREKKESFPLTVTSAQKNPTAFYLCASSTGGTVNYGYTFGSGTRLTVV.

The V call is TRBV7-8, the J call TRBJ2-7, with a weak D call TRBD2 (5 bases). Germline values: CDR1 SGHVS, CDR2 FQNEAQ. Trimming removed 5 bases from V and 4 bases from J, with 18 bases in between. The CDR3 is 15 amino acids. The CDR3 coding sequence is TGTGCCAGCAGCCCCCCCCACGCAGCGGCGTACGAGCAGTACTTC. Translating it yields CASSPPHAAAYEQYF.

CDR3 sequence reads: CASSPLRHLTGELFF. The CDR3 DNA is TGTGCCAGCTCACCACTAAGACATCTCACCGGGGAGCTGTTTTTT. This chain connects TRBV18 to TRBJ2-2; D is undetermined. This CDR3 has 15 residues. The germline V and J ends were trimmed by 1 base and 4 bases, with 10 bases remaining between them. From germline, CDR1 is KGHSH and CDR2 LQKENI.

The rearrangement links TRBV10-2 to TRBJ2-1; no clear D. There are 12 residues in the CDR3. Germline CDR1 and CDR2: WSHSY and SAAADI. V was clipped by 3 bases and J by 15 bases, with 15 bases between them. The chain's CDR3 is CASSDLGGLAFF. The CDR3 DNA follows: TGCGCCAGCAGTGATCTAGGTGGGCTTGCGTTCTTC.

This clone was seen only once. The CDR3 reads CASSLWDPSGELFF. As DNA, the CDR3 is TGTGCCAGCAGTTTATGGGACCCCAGTGGGGAGCTGTTTTTT. J is TRBJ2-2 and V is TRBV27, with D tentatively TRBD1 or TRBD2 (5 bases each). V was pared by 1 base and J by 8 bases, with 11 bases between. CDR1 and CDR2 from the germline V gene are MNHEY and SMNVEV (reference sequence). The CDR3 covers 14 residues.

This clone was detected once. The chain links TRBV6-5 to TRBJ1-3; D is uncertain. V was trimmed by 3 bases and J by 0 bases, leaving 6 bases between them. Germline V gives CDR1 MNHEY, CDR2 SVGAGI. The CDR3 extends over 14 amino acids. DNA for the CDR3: TGTGCCAGCAGTTATGAGTACTCTGGAAACACCATATATTTT. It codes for CASSYEYSGNTIYF.

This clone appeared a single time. CDR3 loop: CASRLSRDFAIQETQYF. CDR3 DNA: TGCGCCAGCAGGTTGTCCCGGGACTTTGCAATTCAAGAGACCCAGTACTTC. The gene calls are TRBV23-1 and TRBJ2-5, with a tentative D call TRBD2 (6 bases). TRBV23-1 is flagged as an ORF with uncertain function. The CDR3 consists of 17 residues. Trimming took off 6 bases at V and 2 bases at J, with 22 bases between the two ends.

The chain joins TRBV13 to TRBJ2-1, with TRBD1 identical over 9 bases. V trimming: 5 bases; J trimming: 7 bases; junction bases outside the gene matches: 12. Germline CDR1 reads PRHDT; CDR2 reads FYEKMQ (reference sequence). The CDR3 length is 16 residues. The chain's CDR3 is CASSASRDRDMNEQFF. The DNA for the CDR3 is TGTGCCAGCAGCGCCTCCCGGGACAGGGATATGAATGAGCAGTTCTTC.

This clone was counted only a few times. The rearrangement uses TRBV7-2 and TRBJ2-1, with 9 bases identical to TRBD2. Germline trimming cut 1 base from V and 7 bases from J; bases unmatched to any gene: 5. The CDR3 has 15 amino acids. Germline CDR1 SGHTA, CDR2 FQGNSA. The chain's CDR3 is CASSLGPAGGNEQFF. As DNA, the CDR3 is TGTGCCAGCAGCTTAGGGCCAGCGGGGGGAAATGAGCAGTTCTTC.

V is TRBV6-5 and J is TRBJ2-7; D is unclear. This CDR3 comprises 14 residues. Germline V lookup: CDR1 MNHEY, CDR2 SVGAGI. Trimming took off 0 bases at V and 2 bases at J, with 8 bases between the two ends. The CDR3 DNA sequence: TGTGCCAGCAGTTACTCGATAGGTCCCTACGAGCAGTACTTC. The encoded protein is CASSYSIGPYEQYF.

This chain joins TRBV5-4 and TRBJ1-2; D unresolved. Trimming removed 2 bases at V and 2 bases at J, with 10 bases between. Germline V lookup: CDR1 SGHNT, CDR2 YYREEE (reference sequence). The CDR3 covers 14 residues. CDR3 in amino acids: CASSFPGLNYGYTF. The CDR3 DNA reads TGTGCCAGCAGCTTCCCAGGACTAAACTATGGCTACACCTTC.

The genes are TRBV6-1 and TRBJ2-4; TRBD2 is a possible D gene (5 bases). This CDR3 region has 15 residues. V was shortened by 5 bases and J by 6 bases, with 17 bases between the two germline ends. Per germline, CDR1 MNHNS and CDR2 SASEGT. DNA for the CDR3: TGTGCCAGCAGTTCCGACCCCGACTACGCAAACATTCAGTACTTC. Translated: CASSSDPDYANIQYF.

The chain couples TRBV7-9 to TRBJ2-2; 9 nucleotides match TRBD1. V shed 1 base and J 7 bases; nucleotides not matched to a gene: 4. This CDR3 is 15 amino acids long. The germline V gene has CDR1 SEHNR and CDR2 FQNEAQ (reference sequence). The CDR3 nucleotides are TGTGCCAGCAGCTTAGGGACAGGGGCGATCGGGGAGCTGTTTTTT. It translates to CASSLGTGAIGELFF.

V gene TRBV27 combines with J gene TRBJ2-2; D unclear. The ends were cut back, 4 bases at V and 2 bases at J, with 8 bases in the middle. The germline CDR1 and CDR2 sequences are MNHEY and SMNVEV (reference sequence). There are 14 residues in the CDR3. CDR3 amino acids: CASSSRINTGELFF. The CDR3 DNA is TGTGCCAGCAGTTCCCGGATTAACACCGGGGAGCTGTTTTTT.

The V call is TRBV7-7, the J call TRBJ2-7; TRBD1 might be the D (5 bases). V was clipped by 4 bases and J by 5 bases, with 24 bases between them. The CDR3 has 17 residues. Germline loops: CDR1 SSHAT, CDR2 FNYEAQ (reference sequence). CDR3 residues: CASSSPPRTRQANEQYF. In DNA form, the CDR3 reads TGTGCCAGCAGCTCGCCCCCCCGGACACGCCAGGCCAACGAGCAGTACTTC. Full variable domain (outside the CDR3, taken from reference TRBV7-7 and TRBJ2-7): GAGVSQSPRYKVTKRGQDVTLRCDPISSHATLYWYQQALGQGPEFLTYFNYEAQPDKSGLPSDRFSAERPEGSISTLTIQRTEQRDSAMYRCASSSPPRTRQANEQYFGPGTRLTVT.

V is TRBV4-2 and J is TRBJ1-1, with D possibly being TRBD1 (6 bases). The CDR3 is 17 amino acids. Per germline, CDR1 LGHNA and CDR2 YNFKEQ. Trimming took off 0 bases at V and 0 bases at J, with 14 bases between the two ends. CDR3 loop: CASSQEGLGQLNTEAFF. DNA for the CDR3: TGTGCCAGCAGCCAAGAGGGTTTAGGACAGTTGAACACTGAAGCTTTCTTT.

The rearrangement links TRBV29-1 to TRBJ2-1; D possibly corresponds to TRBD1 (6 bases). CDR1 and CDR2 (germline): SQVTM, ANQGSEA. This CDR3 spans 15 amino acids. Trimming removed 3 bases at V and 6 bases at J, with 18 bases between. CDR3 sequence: CSVENPRGGLNEQFF. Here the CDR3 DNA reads TGCAGCGTTGAGAACCCCCGAGGGGGTCTCAATGAGCAGTTCTTC.

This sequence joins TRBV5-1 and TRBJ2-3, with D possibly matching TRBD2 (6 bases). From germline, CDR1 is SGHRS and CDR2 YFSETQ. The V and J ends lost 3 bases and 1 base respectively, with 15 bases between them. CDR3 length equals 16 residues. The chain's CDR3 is CASSSQPGLGTDTQYF. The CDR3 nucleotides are TGCGCCAGCAGCTCACAGCCGGGACTCGGCACAGATACGCAGTATTTT.

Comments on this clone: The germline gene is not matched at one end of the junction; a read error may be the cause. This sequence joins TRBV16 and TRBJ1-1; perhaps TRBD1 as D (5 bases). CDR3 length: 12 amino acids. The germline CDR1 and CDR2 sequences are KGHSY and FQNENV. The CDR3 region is CASSQFGGDSGF. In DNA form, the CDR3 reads TGTGCCAGCAGCCAATTTGGGGGGGACTCCGGTTTT.

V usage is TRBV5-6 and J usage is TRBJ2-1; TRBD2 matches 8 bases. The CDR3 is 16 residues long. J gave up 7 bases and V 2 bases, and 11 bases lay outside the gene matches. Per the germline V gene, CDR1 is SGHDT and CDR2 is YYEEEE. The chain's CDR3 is CASSFVGRAIGNEQFF. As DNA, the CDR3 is TGTGCCAGCAGCTTCGTCGGGAGGGCCATTGGGAATGAGCAGTTCTTC.

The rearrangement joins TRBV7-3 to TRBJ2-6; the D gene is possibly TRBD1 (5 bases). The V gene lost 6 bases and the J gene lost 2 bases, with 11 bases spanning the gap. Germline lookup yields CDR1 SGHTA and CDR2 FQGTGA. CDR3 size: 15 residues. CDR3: CASSLKGAGANVLTF. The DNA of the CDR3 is TGTGCCAGCAGTCTCAAAGGGGCTGGGGCCAACGTCCTGACTTTC.

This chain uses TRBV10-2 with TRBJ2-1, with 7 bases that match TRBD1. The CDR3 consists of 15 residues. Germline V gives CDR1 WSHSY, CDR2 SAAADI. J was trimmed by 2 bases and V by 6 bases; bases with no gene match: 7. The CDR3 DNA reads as TGCGCCAGCAGGATAGGACAGGCAGCCTACAATGAGCAGTTCTTC. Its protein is CASRIGQAAYNEQFF.

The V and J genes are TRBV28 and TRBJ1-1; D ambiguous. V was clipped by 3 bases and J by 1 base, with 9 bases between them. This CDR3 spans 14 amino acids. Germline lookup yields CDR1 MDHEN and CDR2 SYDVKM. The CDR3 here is CASSFFQANTEAFF. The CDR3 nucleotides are TGTGCCAGCAGTTTTTTTCAGGCGAACACTGAAGCTTTCTTT.

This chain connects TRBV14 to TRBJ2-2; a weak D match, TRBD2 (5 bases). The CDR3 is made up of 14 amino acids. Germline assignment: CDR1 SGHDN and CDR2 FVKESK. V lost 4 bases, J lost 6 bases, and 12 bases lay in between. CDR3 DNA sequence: TGTGCCAGCAGCCCTGACCTAGCCGCCGGGGAGCTGTTTTTT. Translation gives CASSPDLAAGELFF.

CDR3 amino acids: CASSYSGQGTNEKLFF. The CDR3 DNA follows: TGTGCCAGCAGTTACTCAGGACAGGGGACTAATGAAAAACTGTTTTTT. This chain joins TRBV6-5 and TRBJ1-4; 9 bases map to TRBD1. CDR1 and CDR2 from the germline V gene are MNHEY and SVGAGI. V shed 0 bases, J shed 2 bases, and the junction held 1 base outside the gene matches. This CDR3 is built from 16 residues.

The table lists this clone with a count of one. The CDR3 loop reads CASSSSGGAPETQYF. CDR3 in DNA: TGTGCCAGCAGCTCTAGCGGGGGGGCCCCAGAGACCCAGTACTTC. The rearrangement uses TRBV7-3 and TRBJ2-5; the match to TRBD2 covers 12 bases. J lost 4 bases, V lost 4 bases, and 4 bases had no gene match. CDR3 length: 15 amino acids. Germline values: CDR1 SGHTA, CDR2 FQGTGA.